What follows describes a single T cell receptor (beta chain). CD8+ and CD4+ T cells from blood underwent TCR beta sequencing. It was treatment-naive patients with stable or active relapsing-remitting disease who made up the multiple sclerosis controls. Negative isolation was used for CD8+ and CD4+ T cells, and FACS enrichment was applied to TEMRA cells. The V end lost 4 bases, the J end lost 3 bases, and 13 bases lay between the germline ends. The CDR3 has 15 residues. Germline V CDR1 and CDR2: LNHDA, SQIVND (reference sequence). RNA, at roughly 0.5 to 1 ug, was reverse transcribed with random hexamers. Across 54 Vbeta and 13 Jbeta, immunoSEQ multiplex PCR amplified TCR beta CDR3. From the immunoSEQ multiplex PCR reads, TCRdb called clonotypes with MiXCR, one entry per CDR3 protein. The sample has roughly 140,000 distinct CDR3 sequences, around 95% seen once. This sample was taken from a study of CD8 T cells in Susac syndrome.

The V call is TRBV19, the J call TRBJ1-5; no reliable D call. This clonotype was obtained from a human donor with multiple sclerosis. The sample was CD8+ T cells from PBMCs. CDR3 residues: CASSNWRTHNQPQHF. The CDR3 bases are TGTGCCAGTAGTAATTGGCGGACGCACAATCAGCCCCAGCATTTT.